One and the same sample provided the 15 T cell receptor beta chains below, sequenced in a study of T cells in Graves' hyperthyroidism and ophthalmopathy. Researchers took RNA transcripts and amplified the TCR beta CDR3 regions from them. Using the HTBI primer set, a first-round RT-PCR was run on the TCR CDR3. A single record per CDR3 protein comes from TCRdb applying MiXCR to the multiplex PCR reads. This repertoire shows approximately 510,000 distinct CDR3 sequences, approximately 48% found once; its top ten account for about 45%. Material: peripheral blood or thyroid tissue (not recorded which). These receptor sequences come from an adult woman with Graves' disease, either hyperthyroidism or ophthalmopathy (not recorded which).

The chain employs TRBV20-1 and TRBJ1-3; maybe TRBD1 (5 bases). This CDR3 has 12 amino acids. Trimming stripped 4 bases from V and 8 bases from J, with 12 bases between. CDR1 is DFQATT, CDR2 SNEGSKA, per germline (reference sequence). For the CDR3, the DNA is TGCAGTGCTACAGGGCAGGTCGACACCATATATTTT. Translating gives CSATGQVDTIYF.

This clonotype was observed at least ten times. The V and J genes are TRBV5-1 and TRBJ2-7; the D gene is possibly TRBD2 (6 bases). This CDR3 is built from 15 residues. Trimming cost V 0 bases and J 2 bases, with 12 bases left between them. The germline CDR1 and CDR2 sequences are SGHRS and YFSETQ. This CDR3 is CASSLEAGTPYEQYF. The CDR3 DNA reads TGCGCCAGCAGCTTGGAGGCGGGAACGCCCTACGAGCAGTACTTC. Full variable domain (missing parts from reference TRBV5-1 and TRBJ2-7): KAGVTQTPRYLIKTRGQQVTLSCSPISGHRSVSWYQQTPGQGLQFLFEYFSETQRNKGNFPGRFSGRQFSNSRSEMNVSTLELGDSALYLCASSLEAGTPYEQYFGPGTRLTVT.

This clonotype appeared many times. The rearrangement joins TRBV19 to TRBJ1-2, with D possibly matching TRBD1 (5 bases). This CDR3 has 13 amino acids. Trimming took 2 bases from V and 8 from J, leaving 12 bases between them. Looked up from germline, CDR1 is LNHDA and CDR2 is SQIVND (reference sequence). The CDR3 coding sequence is TGTGCCAGTAGTATACAGCGGGGGAGCGGCTACACCTTC. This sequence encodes CASSIQRGSGYTF. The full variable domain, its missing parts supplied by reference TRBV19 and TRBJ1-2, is DGGITQSPKYLFRKEGQNVTLSCEQNLNHDAMYWYRQDPGQGLRLIYYSQIVNDFQKGDIAEGYSVSREKKESFPLTVTSAQKNPTAFYLCASSIQRGSGYTFGSGTRLTVV.

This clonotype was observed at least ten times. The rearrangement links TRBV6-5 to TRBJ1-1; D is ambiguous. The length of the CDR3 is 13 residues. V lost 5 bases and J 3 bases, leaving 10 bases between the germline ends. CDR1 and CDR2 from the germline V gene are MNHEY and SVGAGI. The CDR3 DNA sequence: TGTGCCAGCAGTGACCCTGCGTACACTGAAGCTTTCTTT. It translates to CASSDPAYTEAFF.

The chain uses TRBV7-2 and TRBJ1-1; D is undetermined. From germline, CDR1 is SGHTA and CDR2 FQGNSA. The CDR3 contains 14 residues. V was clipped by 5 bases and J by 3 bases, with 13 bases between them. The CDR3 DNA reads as TGTGCCAGCAGCCTCACCACGGCTGACACTGAAGCTTTCTTT. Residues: CASSLTTADTEAFF.

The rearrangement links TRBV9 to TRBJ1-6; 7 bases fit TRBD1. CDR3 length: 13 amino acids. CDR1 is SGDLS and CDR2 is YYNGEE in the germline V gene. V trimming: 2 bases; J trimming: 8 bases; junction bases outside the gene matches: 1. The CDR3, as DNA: TGTGCCAGCAGCGTCCAGGGGGATTCACCCCTCCACTTT. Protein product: CASSVQGDSPLHF.

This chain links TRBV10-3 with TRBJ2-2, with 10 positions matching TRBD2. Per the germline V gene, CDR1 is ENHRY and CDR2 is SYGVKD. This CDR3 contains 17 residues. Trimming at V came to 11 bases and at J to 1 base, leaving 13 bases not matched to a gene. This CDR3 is CASRSGASGRNTGELFF. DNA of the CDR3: TGTGCCTCAAGGTCAGGGGCTAGCGGGAGGAACACCGGGGAGCTGTTTTTT.

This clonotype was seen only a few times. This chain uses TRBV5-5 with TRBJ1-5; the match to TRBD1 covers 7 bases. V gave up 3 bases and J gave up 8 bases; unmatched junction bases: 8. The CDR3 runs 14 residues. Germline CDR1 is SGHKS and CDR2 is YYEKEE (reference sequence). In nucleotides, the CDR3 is TGTGCCAGCAGCTCGGGACAGCCCATGGAGCCCCAGCATTTT. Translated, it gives CASSSGQPMEPQHF.

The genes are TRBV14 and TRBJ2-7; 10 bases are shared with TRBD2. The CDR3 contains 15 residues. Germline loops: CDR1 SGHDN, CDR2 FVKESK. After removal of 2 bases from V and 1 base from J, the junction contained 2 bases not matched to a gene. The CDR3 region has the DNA TGTGCCAGCAGCCAACAGGGACTAGCGTCCTACGAGCAGTACTTC. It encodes CASSQQGLASYEQYF.

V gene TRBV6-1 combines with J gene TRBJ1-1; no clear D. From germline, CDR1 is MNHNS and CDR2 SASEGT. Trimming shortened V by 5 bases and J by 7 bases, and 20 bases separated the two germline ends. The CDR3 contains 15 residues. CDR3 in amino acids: CASSYRREAYNEAFF. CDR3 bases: TGTGCCAGCAGTTACCGTCGGGAGGCCTACAATGAAGCTTTCTTT.

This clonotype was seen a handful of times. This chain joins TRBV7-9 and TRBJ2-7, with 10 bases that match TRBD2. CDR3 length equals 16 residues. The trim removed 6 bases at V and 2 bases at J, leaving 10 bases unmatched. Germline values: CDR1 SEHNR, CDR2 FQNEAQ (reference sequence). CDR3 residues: CASSFTSGTLTYEQYF. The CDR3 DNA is TGTGCCAGCAGTTTTACTAGCGGGACGCTAACCTACGAGCAGTACTTC.

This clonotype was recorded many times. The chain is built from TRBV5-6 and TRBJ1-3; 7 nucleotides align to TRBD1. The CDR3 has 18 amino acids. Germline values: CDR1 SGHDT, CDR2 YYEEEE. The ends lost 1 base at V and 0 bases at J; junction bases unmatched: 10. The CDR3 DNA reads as TGTGCCAGCAGCTTGTTTACAGGGGCCCACGACTCTGGAAACACCATATATTTT. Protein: CASSLFTGAHDSGNTIYF. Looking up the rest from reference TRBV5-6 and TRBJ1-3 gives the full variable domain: DAGVTQSPTHLIKTRGQQVTLRCSPKSGHDTVSWYQQALGQGPQFIFQYYEEEERQRGNFPDRFSGHQFPNYSSELNVNALLLGDSALYLCASSLFTGAHDSGNTIYFGEGSWLTVV.

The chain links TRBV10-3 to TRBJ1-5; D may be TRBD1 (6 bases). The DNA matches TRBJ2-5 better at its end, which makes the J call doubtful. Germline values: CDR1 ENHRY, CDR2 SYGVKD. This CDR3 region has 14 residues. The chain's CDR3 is CAIRAQGSNQPQYF. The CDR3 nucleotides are TGTGCCATCAGGGCACAGGGTAGCAATCAGCCCCAGTACTTC.

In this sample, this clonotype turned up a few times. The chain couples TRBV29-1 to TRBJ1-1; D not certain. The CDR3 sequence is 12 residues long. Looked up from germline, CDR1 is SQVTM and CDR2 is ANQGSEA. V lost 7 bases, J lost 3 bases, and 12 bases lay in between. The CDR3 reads CSARGGDTEAFF. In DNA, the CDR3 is TGCAGCGCCCGGGGAGGTGACACTGAAGCTTTCTTT.

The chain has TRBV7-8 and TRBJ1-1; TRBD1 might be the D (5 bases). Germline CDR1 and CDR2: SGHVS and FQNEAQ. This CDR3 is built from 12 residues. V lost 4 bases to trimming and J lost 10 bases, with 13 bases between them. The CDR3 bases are TGTGCCAGCAGCTCAACAGGATTAGGAGCTTTCTTT. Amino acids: CASSSTGLGAFF.